The rows below give T cell receptor beta chains drawn from one sample of a study of shared clonotypes between healthy human individuals. Sequenced by immunoSEQ multiplex PCR; TCRdb stores in-frame clones only, minus some. The table has about 87,000 clones, about half seen once. The specimen sequenced was PBMCs. These receptors were obtained from a woman in her forties in good health. Some clones in this sample may be carry-over from other donors' samples. Both conserved end residues are part of each CDR3.

TRBV29-1 | CSVGGGPYEQYF
TRBV7-8 | CASSLLGVAYEQYF
TRBV7-9 | CASSVSYEQYF
TRBV28 | CASSLTIGQEGTEAFF
TRBV4-3 | CASSQTSSSTDTQYF
TRBV6-5 | CASSFGQGTYEQYF
TRBV10-1 | CASSGQSNTEAFF
TRBV15 | CATSRDNLVAEETQYF
TRBV5-1 | CASSRLAGELFF
TRBV4-3 | CASSQVLGTYEQYF
TRBV18 | CASSPDTGWTEAFF
TRBV7-9 | CASSLALIYNEQFF
TRBV15 | CATGIYSNQPQHF
TRBV19 | CASARTDFNYGYTF
TRBV29-1 | CSVDRTLAGIDEQFF
TRBV30 | CAWSRRGVTGELFF
TRBV28 | CASAIPGPYEQYF
TRBV6-5 | CASSYSRAGDRNEQFF
TRBV15 | CATSRAGGVFNWYGYTF
TRBV7-9 | CASSFSSGGQQFF
TRBV9 | CASSVVTQNTEAFF
TRBV28 | CASRLWTAGKGGDGYTF
TRBV4-2 | CASSQGYSGTTHEQYF
TRBV5-1 | CASSPGQGANQPQHF
TRBV29-1 | CSVDRRGRGYNEQFF
TRBV28 | CASSLSAQGRGTEAFF
TRBV5-1 | CASSFVGAEAFF
TRBV6-6 | CASSYGADTDTQYF
TRBV7-9 | CASSTSDRAYGYTF
TRBV28 | CASSLRVGEQFF
TRBV29-1 | CSVEPRDRGWETQYF
TRBV5-1 | CASSSNRGSAGYEQFF
TRBV30 | CAWTAGYEQYF
TRBV6-6 | CASSYRTDYGYTF
TRBV15 | CATSLYRSGTSVGKTQYF
TRBV27 | CASTQEPTYNEQFF
TRBV5-5 | CASSQDQVTQYF
TRBV9 | CASSVALTGDYNEQFF
TRBV7-2 | CASSSNQGRGETQYF
TRBV7-2 | CASSLSDGPNYGYTF
TRBV6-5 | CASSSGQGFYTEAFF
TRBV5-1 | CASSLRWGGEQYF
TRBV29-1 | CSVVRRVLAGSEQYF
TRBV18 | CASSPGTGELFF
TRBV29-1 | CSVGTSGRRAYEQYF
TRBV10-3 | CAISRGEAEAFF
TRBV7-9 | CASSFGGRNSPLHF
TRBV11-2 | CASTKRAGLDEQYF
TRBV7-9 | CASRPAGDHEQYF
TRBV6-6 | CASTPRTETGELFF
TRBV27 | CASSRLAGEYEQYF
TRBV7-3 | CASSSRPRSEAFF
TRBV11-3 | CASSLDGGEQYF
TRBV29-1 | CSVDDRGDEQYF